Described below is a single TCR beta chain sequence and its context. This record belongs to a study of CD8 T cells in Susac syndrome. Germline V gene lookup returns CDR1 SGDLS and CDR2 YYNGEE. The CDR3 has 11 residues. The germline V and J ends were trimmed by 2 bases and 4 bases, with 3 bases remaining between them. An amount of RNA that ranged from about 0.45 to 1 ug was reverse transcribed with random hexamers. It was immunoSEQ multiplex PCR that amplified TCR beta CDR3 across 54 Vbeta and 13 Jbeta. TCRdb independently ran MiXCR on the immunoSEQ multiplex PCR reads; one entry per CDR3 protein. The sample consists of a few hundred thousand distinct CDR3 sequences, approximately 95% of them appearing once. Sequencing of TCR beta was undertaken in CD8+ and CD4+ T cells derived from blood. CD8+ and CD4+ T cells were negatively isolated; TEMRA cells were FACS-enriched.

The chain joins TRBV9 to TRBJ2-5; D gene ambiguous. The TCR originated in a human donor with multiple sclerosis. The sample taken for sequencing was CD4+ T cells from PBMCs. CDR3 DNA: TGTGCCAGCAGCGTTTCAGAGACCCAGTACTTC. Translation: CASSVSETQYF.